This T cell receptor beta chain appears in the sequencing data of a study of T-cell memory formation after mild COVID-19. The V and J ends lost 5 bases and 2 bases respectively, with 18 bases between them. This CDR3 is built from 16 residues. The germline V gene has CDR1 SGHVS and CDR2 FQNEAQ. This clonotype has only a few counts. TCRdb fed the 5' RACE reads into MiXCR, producing one record per CDR3 protein. Counted here are a few hundred thousand distinct CDR3 sequences, 15% to 20% occurring once; the ten biggest clones make up 20% to 25%. The chain employs TRBV7-8 and TRBJ2-5; D tentatively fits TRBD1 or TRBD2 (6 bases each). Sequenced material: PBMCs or a T cell subset sorted from them (not recorded which). The clonotype was recovered from a man aged 18 to 29 who had mild COVID-19 (a few samples of this study predate the infection). Cell type and time point are not known. The CDR3 DNA follows: TGTGCCAGCAGCCGCGGATGGGGGGCGGGACAAGAGACCCAGTACTTC. This encodes CASSRGWGAGQETQYF. Looking up the rest from reference TRBV7-8 and TRBJ2-5 gives the full variable domain: GAGVSQSPRYKVAKRGQDVALRCDPISGHVSLFWYQQALGQGPEFLTYFQNEAQLDKSGLPSDRFFAERPEGSVSTLKIQRTQQEDSAVYLCASSRGWGAGQETQYFGPGTRLLVL.